This T cell receptor beta chain was found in a study of OX40 agonist ivuxolimab in advanced cancers. Overall study context: Every 2 weeks, ivuxolimab was infused into the patients intravenously at between 0.01 and 10 mg/kg. Two cutaneous melanoma patients and one hepatocellular carcinoma patient, three in all, had partial responses. General study results and limits: The work left the antigen specificity of expanded peripheral T cells undetermined. Averaging showed that CD8+ T cells had more expanded clones than CD4+ did.

Of note for this clone: Its target is not known.

Libraries were prepared by immunoSEQ multiplex PCR; TCRdb keeps only in-frame clonotypes and omits some of them. Among fewer than 70,000 clones listed, roughly nine tenths were seen once. This specimen consisted of CD4+ or CD8+ T cells sorted from blood, obtained in a trial of the OX40 agonist ivuxolimab. This receptor was obtained from an adult with an advanced solid tumor such as melanoma, head and neck, liver or kidney cancer.

CDR3 in amino acids: CASSPGAGGGVTDTQYF. CDR3 in DNA: TGCGCCAGCAGCCCCGGTGCCGGCGGGGGGGTCACAGATACGCAGTATTTT. The rearrangement joins TRBV4-1 to TRBJ2-3, with 9 bases fitting TRBD2. The CDR3 spans 17 residues. V lost 4 bases and J lost 2; bases outside the gene matches: 10. CDR1 and CDR2 (germline): MGHRA, YSYEKL.